The clone carrying this T cell receptor beta chain has a handful of counts. The antigen is undetermined. cDNA synthesis used the whole RNA isolate, giving expressed TCRB sequences. Data came from immunoSEQ multiplex PCR; TCRdb stores just in-frame clones and leaves some out. This repertoire shows around 450,000 clones, 9.5% to 12% found once; its top ten account for 0.045% to 0.05%. These data originate in a study of beta chain features in type 1 diabetes. Study-level findings and limits: Possible PCR preference for shorter templates applied equally to patients and controls. A closer apparent resemblance between naive, central memory and Treg TCRB repertoires was seen in patients than in healthy donors. The study found fewer insertions and more deletions at VDJ junctions in type 1 diabetes patients.

Germline CDR1 reads SGHTA; CDR2 reads FQGNSA. V was cut by 1 base and J by 0 bases, with 4 bases left in between. This CDR3 is built from 15 residues. The TCR was taken from a woman aged 18-29 years in good health. The chain couples TRBV7-2 to TRBJ2-6, with D uncertain. The sequenced sample consisted of naive CD4+ T cells from blood. The DNA for the CDR3 is TGTGCCAGCAGCTTAGAGAGCTCTGGGGCCAACGTCCTGACTTTC. It encodes CASSLESSGANVLTF.